This T cell receptor beta chain came from a study of T cells in Graves' hyperthyroidism and ophthalmopathy. RNA transcripts served as the template for amplifying TCR beta CDR3 regions. HTBI primers were employed in a first-round RT-PCR of the TCR CDR3. TCRdb processed the multiplex PCR reads anew with MiXCR; each CDR3 protein has one entry. The data show about 210,000 distinct CDR3 sequences, with 17% seen just once and roughly 53% held by the top ten. Absent ophthalmopathy progression within 18 months defined stable Graves' hyperthyroidism. It was 10 ml of fresh peripheral blood that supplied the PBMCs. V was trimmed by 8 bases and J by 6 bases, leaving 17 bases between them. The CDR3 is 15 residues long. Per germline, CDR1 LNHNV and CDR2 YYDKDF (reference sequence). This clonotype appeared a few times. Its antigen is still unknown. Study-level findings and limits: Appearing also in blood were most of the thyroid clonotypes expanded above 0.001. A model built on 13 V-J features separated ophthalmopathy from stable hyperthyroidism.

The specimen sequenced was blood. V usage is TRBV15 and J usage is TRBJ1-6; TRBD1 might be the D (5 bases). This TCR came from a man between 45 and 60 years old with Graves' hyperthyroidism. This CDR3 reads CATSTGGQGNSPLHF. The CDR3 region has the DNA TGTGCCACCTCTACTGGAGGGCAGGGTAATTCACCCCTCCACTTT.